This TCR beta chain is drawn from a study of beta chain features in type 1 diabetes (dated by TCRdb to 2017 to 2018). Study-level background: Patients and healthy donors did not differ in mean age, gender distribution, total cell number or subset yield. A total of some 100,000,000 sorted cells were examined across all samples, and a strong correlation was observed between cell number per subset and RNA yield. In the study, recently diagnosed type 1 diabetes patients and matched healthy donors were compared on the TCRB repertoires of their sorted circulating CD4+ T cell subsets. Regulatory and stem cell-like memory subsets were isolated from only 8 patients and 8 healthy donors, whereas naive and central memory subsets came from all 28 donors. The research as a whole found: Fewer insertions and more nucleotide deletions at VDJ recombination sites were observed in patients with type 1 diabetes, implying thymic rearrangement abnormalities. The naive, central memory and regulatory TCRB repertoires appeared to resemble one another more closely among patients than among healthy donors. In all four CD4+ subsets, TCRB CDR3 length was moderately but significantly shorter in type 1 diabetes patients. Because cDNA was sequenced instead of genomic DNA, highly expressing activated cells could be over-represented, though the groups showed no difference in activation or CD3 levels. Only small numbers of individuals were included in the HLA sub-analyses, which left unresolved whether HLA type had any influence on TCRB rearrangement. PCR might favor shorter templates, but patient and control samples were amplified and corrected together, so any skew would affect both groups equally.

A single peripheral blood draw of around 120 mL on average was collected from each donor into heparinised tubes. Naive, central memory, regulatory and stem cell-like memory CD4+ T cells were sorted on a BD FACSAria II using a panel including CD45RO, CCR7, CD25, CD127, CD95 and CD27. All sorted populations exceeded 95% purity. Right away, PBMCs were isolated by Lymphoprep density gradient centrifugation and were stained directly, with no culture step. To minimize batch effects, samples were stained and sorted in pairs, one healthy donor with one patient per experiment. V trim: 2 bases; J trim: 6 bases; unmatched bases: 8. Inclusive of the bounding cysteine and phenylalanine, the CDR3 is 15 residues long. Only CDR3 DNA is held: 45 bases, read in frame from base 1. For CDR1 and CDR2, the germline V gene lists MDHEN and SYDVKM. The entire isolated RNA was reverse transcribed using the High Capacity cDNA Reverse Transcription Kit, and thus expressed TCRB transcripts were sequenced. Deep immunoSEQ sequencing was applied to naive, central memory and regulatory T cell samples, giving an average of about 3.8 million total reads per sample. Sorted cells were lysed in RLT buffer and RNA was extracted with DNase-treated RNeasy Micro or Mini kits, depending on cell number. To prevent cross-contamination, every cell subset was processed on its own, while patient and healthy donor samples were processed together. TCRB sequences were amplified from cDNA with the immunoSEQ multiplex PCR, producing 87-bp fragments spanning the CDR3 region. The amplicons were sequenced using the Illumina HiSeq platform. In the paper's pipeline: PCR bias was computationally corrected using synthetic template baselines, reads within Hamming distance 2 were collapsed, and singletons that could not be merged were discarded. Reads were aligned against IMGT so that V, D and J genes, CDR3 length and insertions or deletions at six rearrangement sites could be assigned. Clonotype counts were normalized to sorted cell number within each subset before computing true diversity and Gini coefficients with the tcR R package. The overlap coefficient, calculated on TCRB nucleotide sequences, was used to measure repertoire sharing. As a proxy for the pre-selection repertoire, out-of-frame TCRB sequences from naive cells were analyzed. This is the immuneACCESS table as TCRdb keeps it, with only in-frame sequences that have V and J called. A part of the clones is gone; compared with another copy, unresolved V genes explain less than half, and the rest is unexplained. The V and J calls and clone size come from that table; D and trimming were worked out from the DNA. This sample comprises around 310,000 clones, about 13% of them detected only once. The top ten clonotypes cover about 0.016% of the sample.

For this clone: Which antigen it targets is not known. No clone much larger than this one lies a single base away; base qualities are absent.

The V gene is TRBV28 and the J gene is TRBJ2-3; a stretch of 7 junction bases matches TRBD1. Sample: naive CD4+ T cells from blood. According to the study, the label for this sample's cell subset or site signals: true naive CD4+ T cells. This TCR came from a woman aged 18 to 35 with type 1 diabetes. The CDR3 region reads CASSLGGARGDTQYF. Here is the DNA: TGTGCCAGCAGTTTAGGGGGCGCCAGGGGGGATACGCAGTATTTT.